This TCR beta chain derives from a study of molecular identifiers for immune sequencing clone quantification. Study conclusions and caveats: Identical TCR molecules that share a barcode could lead to an underestimation of highly expanded clone sizes. Reports indicate spiked Jurkat TCR RNA from one cell could be found among 1 million or so naive cells.

Naive CD8 libraries used about 18,000 to 1,100,000 sorted cells and 10%, 30% or 50% RNA. For naive CD8 T cells, sorting used the CD8+CD4-CCR7+CD45RA+ phenotype. This clonotype was observed at least ten times. Its antigen is not identified. TCRdb reprocessed the PCR reads via MiXCR and lists one record per CDR3 protein. The table lists about 300,000 distinct CDR3 sequences, roughly 23% of them singletons. CDR1 and CDR2 (germline): SEHNR, FQNEAQ (reference sequence). V was trimmed by 6 bases and J by 2 bases, leaving 11 bases between them. This CDR3 spans 14 amino acids. The chain employs TRBV7-9 and TRBJ2-1; no firm D call. The sample consisted of naive CD8+ T cells from blood, with Jurkat cell RNA spiked in. Subset specified: FACS-sorted CD8+CD4-CCR7+CD45RA+ naive T cells. The receptor was isolated from a human donor in good health. Some libraries in this study had Jurkat cell RNA spiked in. In nucleotides, the CDR3 is TGTGCCAGCAGGGGAACTGCCGCCTACAATGAGCAGTTCTTC. Its protein is CASRGTAAYNEQFF.